The rows below give T cell receptor beta chains drawn from one sample of a study of cytomegalovirus exposure and HLA in healthy donors. Repertoires were generated with immunoSEQ multiplex PCR, while TCRdb's copy carries only in-frame clones and drops some. In the table there are around 180,000 clones, about four fifths of which are singletons. The specimen sequenced was PBMCs. These receptor sequences come from a male donor in good health and CMV-seronegative. CDR3s include the opening cysteine and the closing phenylalanine or tryptophan. D genes are given only for firm matches. Rows give clone size only sometimes, using once, few, many, or a class for an expanded clone.

v_gene: TRBV7-8
j_gene: TRBJ2-2
abundance: NA
d_gene: TRBD2
CDR3nt: TGTGCCAGCAGCTCAGCGAGGCTAGCGGTGAACACCGGGGAGCTGTTTTTT
CDR3aa: CASSSARLAVNTGELFF

v_gene: TRBV5-4
j_gene: TRBJ2-7
abundance: NA
d_gene: TRBD2
CDR3nt: TGTGCCAGCAGCACTCCGGGACTAGCGAGTTCCTACGAGCAGTACTTC
CDR3aa: CASSTPGLASSYEQYF

v_gene: TRBV18
j_gene: TRBJ1-1
abundance: once
d_gene: NA
CDR3nt: TGTGCCAGCTCAGCGACCATTCAGGGTGGCACTGAAGCTTTCTTT
CDR3aa: CASSATIQGGTEAFF

v_gene: TRBV7-9
j_gene: TRBJ2-1
abundance: NA
d_gene: TRBD2
CDR3nt: TGTGCCAGCAGCATCACTAGCGGGGGGGACCATGAGCAGTTCTTC
CDR3aa: CASSITSGGDHEQFF

v_gene: TRBV2
j_gene: TRBJ2-7
abundance: NA
d_gene: TRBD1
CDR3nt: TGTGCCAGCAGTGAAGCAGGGGGCCCCTACGAGCAGTACTTC
CDR3aa: CASSEAGGPYEQYF

v_gene: TRBV28
j_gene: TRBJ2-7
abundance: NA
d_gene: NA
CDR3nt: TGTGCCAGCAGTTTTACCTTAATTAAGGGGAGGAGCTCCTACGAGCAGTACTTC
CDR3aa: CASSFTLIKGRSSYEQYF

v_gene: TRBV29-1
j_gene: TRBJ2-7
abundance: NA
d_gene: TRBD1
CDR3nt: TGCAGCGTTGAATTAGGGGGCACCTACGAGCAGTACTTC
CDR3aa: CSVELGGTYEQYF

v_gene: TRBV7-2
j_gene: TRBJ2-1
abundance: once
d_gene: NA
CDR3nt: TGTGCCAGCAGCTTAATGTTAACCTACAATGAGCAGTTCTTC
CDR3aa: CASSLMLTYNEQFF

v_gene: TRBV5-1
j_gene: TRBJ2-1
abundance: NA
d_gene: TRBD2
CDR3nt: TGCGCCAGCAGCTTGGGTAGCGGGGGGGCCATGGTAAATGAGCAGTTCTTC
CDR3aa: CASSLGSGGAMVNEQFF

v_gene: TRBV18
j_gene: TRBJ2-1
abundance: NA
d_gene: TRBD1
CDR3nt: TGTGCCAGCTCACTCCGGGACAGGGACTACAATGAGCAGTTCTTC
CDR3aa: CASSLRDRDYNEQFF

v_gene: TRBV2
j_gene: TRBJ2-3
abundance: NA
d_gene: TRBD2
CDR3nt: TGTGCCAGCAGTCGACTAGCGGGGTGGGATACGCAGTATTTT
CDR3aa: CASSRLAGWDTQYF

v_gene: TRBV23-1
j_gene: TRBJ2-7
abundance: NA
d_gene: NA
CDR3nt: TGCGCCAGCAGTCAACTCCTTATGCCGCGGTACTTC
CDR3aa: CASSQLLMPRYF

v_gene: TRBV27
j_gene: TRBJ1-2
abundance: NA
d_gene: TRBD1
CDR3nt: TGTGCCAGCAGTCGGGACAGAATGCTGGACGGCTACCCCTTC
CDR3aa: CASSRDRMLDGYPF

v_gene: TRBV11-3
j_gene: TRBJ1-1
abundance: NA
d_gene: NA
CDR3nt: TGTGCCAGCAGCTTAGGGCTGAACACTGAAGCTTTCTTT
CDR3aa: CASSLGLNTEAFF

v_gene: TRBV6-5
j_gene: TRBJ2-7
abundance: NA
d_gene: TRBD2
CDR3nt: TGTGCCAGCAGTTACTCGAGCGGGAGGGCCCACGAGCAGTACTTC
CDR3aa: CASSYSSGRAHEQYF

v_gene: TRBV28
j_gene: TRBJ2-2
abundance: NA
d_gene: NA
CDR3nt: TGTGCCAGCAGTTTAACCAGGGGGAACACCGGGGAGCTGTTTTTT
CDR3aa: CASSLTRGNTGELFF

v_gene: TRBV6-1
j_gene: TRBJ2-7
abundance: NA
d_gene: NA
CDR3nt: TGTGCCAGCAGTGAACGCGGGGAACCCTACGAGCAGTACTTC
CDR3aa: CASSERGEPYEQYF

v_gene: TRBV28
j_gene: TRBJ2-2
abundance: few
d_gene: TRBD1
CDR3nt: TGTGCCAGTGGACCCGGGACAGGGTTGTCCGGGGAGCTGTTTTTT
CDR3aa: CASGPGTGLSGELFF

v_gene: TRBV6-1
j_gene: TRBJ1-2
abundance: NA
d_gene: NA
CDR3nt: TGTGCCAGCAGTGGACTACAGGGACACTATGGCTACACCTTC
CDR3aa: CASSGLQGHYGYTF

v_gene: TRBV5-4
j_gene: TRBJ2-7
abundance: NA
d_gene: NA
CDR3nt: TGTGCCAGCAGCTTTCCCCAGGGCCACGAGCAGTACTTC
CDR3aa: CASSFPQGHEQYF

v_gene: TRBV19
j_gene: TRBJ2-7
abundance: NA
d_gene: NA
CDR3nt: TGTGCCAGTAACCAGGGGATGATCTACGAGCAGTACTTC
CDR3aa: CASNQGMIYEQYF

v_gene: TRBV9
j_gene: TRBJ2-2
abundance: NA
d_gene: TRBD2
CDR3nt: TGTGCCAGCAGCGCCTGGGGCGGGGGGGGCAATGCGAACACCGGGGAGCTGTTTTTT
CDR3aa: CASSAWGGGGNANTGELFF

v_gene: TRBV19
j_gene: TRBJ1-3
abundance: NA
d_gene: NA
CDR3nt: TGTGCCAGCAACGATCCAGGGGCGGCTGGAAACACCATATATTTT
CDR3aa: CASNDPGAAGNTIYF

v_gene: TRBV25-1
j_gene: TRBJ1-2
abundance: NA
d_gene: TRBD1
CDR3nt: TGTGCCAGCAGAATCCGGGACAGCTCTGGCTACACCTTC
CDR3aa: CASRIRDSSGYTF

v_gene: TRBV5-4
j_gene: TRBJ2-3
abundance: NA
d_gene: TRBD2
CDR3nt: TGTGCCAGCAGCTCGGGACTAGGAATTGGAGATACGCAGTATTTT
CDR3aa: CASSSGLGIGDTQYF

v_gene: TRBV19
j_gene: TRBJ1-1
abundance: NA
d_gene: NA
CDR3nt: TGTGCCAGTAGTATATCGTCGAGGCGACCTACTGAAGCTTTCTTT
CDR3aa: CASSISSRRPTEAFF

v_gene: TRBV19
j_gene: TRBJ1-1
abundance: few
d_gene: NA
CDR3nt: TGTGCCAGTAGTCTTTTCGCTGAAGCTTTCTTT
CDR3aa: CASSLFAEAFF

v_gene: TRBV19
j_gene: TRBJ1-2
abundance: few
d_gene: TRBD1
CDR3nt: TGTGCCACCGCGACAGGGACTGGCTACACCTTC
CDR3aa: CATATGTGYTF

v_gene: TRBV9
j_gene: TRBJ2-3
abundance: NA
d_gene: TRBD2
CDR3nt: TGTGCCAGCAGCGTGACTAGCGGTAGCACAGATACGCAGTATTTT
CDR3aa: CASSVTSGSTDTQYF

v_gene: TRBV7-9
j_gene: TRBJ1-2
abundance: NA
d_gene: NA
CDR3nt: TGTGCCAGCAGCTCCATACCCCAGTTCAACTATGGCTACACCTTC
CDR3aa: CASSSIPQFNYGYTF

v_gene: TRBV19
j_gene: TRBJ1-5
abundance: NA
d_gene: NA
CDR3nt: TGTGCCAGTAGTATCAATGGGCAAAGCAATCAGCCCCAGCATTTT
CDR3aa: CASSINGQSNQPQHF

v_gene: TRBV6-6
j_gene: TRBJ2-7
abundance: NA
d_gene: NA
CDR3nt: TGTGCCAGCAGTTACCAGTCCTACGAGCAGTACTTC
CDR3aa: CASSYQSYEQYF

v_gene: TRBV7-9
j_gene: TRBJ2-3
abundance: NA
d_gene: TRBD1
CDR3nt: TGTGCCAGCAGCACCGGACAGGGGAGCACAGATACGCAGTATTTT
CDR3aa: CASSTGQGSTDTQYF

v_gene: TRBV7-3
j_gene: TRBJ2-7
abundance: NA
d_gene: TRBD2
CDR3nt: TGTGCCAGCAGCCGAAGCGGGAGGAACGAGCAGTACTTC
CDR3aa: CASSRSGRNEQYF